Shown below are 26 T cell receptor beta chains from a single sample sequenced in a study of early T cells in non-severe SARS-CoV-2 infection. Each CDR3 protein gets one entry after TCRdb re-called the 5' RACE reads with MiXCR. Of about 31,000 distinct CDR3 sequences in the sample, roughly 6% were seen once. Specimen: whole blood. The receptor source for this set is an adult who was a healthcare worker with PCR-confirmed SARS-CoV-2 infection or an uninfected control (not recorded which).

This clonotype occurred many times. This chain uses TRBV10-1 with TRBJ1-1; no reliable D call. The CDR3 spans 13 residues. Germline V gives CDR1 WNHNN, CDR2 SYGVQD (reference sequence). V dropped 5 bases and J dropped 4 bases, with 11 bases sitting between them. Here the CDR3 DNA reads TGCGCCAGCAGTCCTTACCGAGGCACTGAAGCTTTCTTT. Protein sequence: CASSPYRGTEAFF.

V is TRBV5-4 and J is TRBJ2-2, with D unclear. The CDR3 is made up of 14 amino acids. CDR1 and CDR2 (germline): SGHNT, YYREEE (reference sequence). The V end was cut by 0 bases, the J end by 0 bases, with 3 bases between. The CDR3 here is CASSLGANTGELFF. The CDR3 bases are TGTGCCAGCAGCTTGGGAGCGAACACCGGGGAGCTGTTTTTT.

This clonotype was counted ten times or more. This rearrangement joins TRBV7-6 to TRBJ2-5; D is unclear. CDR1 is SGHVS and CDR2 is FNYEAQ in the germline V gene. The CDR3 is 11 amino acids. The V gene lost 5 bases and the J gene lost 2 bases, with 3 bases spanning the gap. The CDR3 bases are TGTGCCAGCAGCGGACAAGAGACCCAGTACTTC. Translation gives CASSGQETQYF.

This clonotype is classed as medium-sized (0.01 to 0.1%). The chain links TRBV21-1 to TRBJ2-3; TRBD1 was called by the table and not checked on the DNA. TRBV21-1 counts as a pseudogene. The CDR3 runs 17 residues. The CDR3 loop is CASSKVAGPHVTDTQYF. In nucleotides, the CDR3 is TGTGCCAGCAGCAAAGTGGCGGGACCGCATGTGACAGATACGCAGTATTTT.

This clonotype was observed at least ten times. The genes are TRBV20-1 and TRBJ1-1; D is ambiguous. The CDR3 spans 12 residues. Germline V gene sequence: CDR1 DFQATT, CDR2 SNEGSKA (reference sequence). Trimming pared 6 bases from V and 1 base from J, leaving 9 bases between. The CDR3 DNA reads TGCAGTGCGATGGGAGGGAACACTGAAGCTTTCTTT. This encodes CSAMGGNTEAFF.

Points on this clonotype: The conserved phenylalanine or tryptophan normally closing the CDR3 is absent here, so this likely arose from a read error. The V call is TRBV3-1, the J call TRBJ2-3; D not certain. Trimming shortened V by 1 base and J by 2 bases, and 7 bases separated the two germline ends. The CDR3 totals 14 residues. The germline V gene has CDR1 LGHDT and CDR2 YNNKEL (reference sequence). The CDR3 DNA sequence: TGTGCCAGCAGCCAAGTCGGCTACACAGATACGCAGTATTAT. Its translation: CASSQVGYTDTQYY.

This clonotype was observed at least ten times. The chain carries TRBV6-6 and TRBJ1-1, with TRBD1 matching over 7 bases. CDR1 and CDR2 (germline): MNHNY, SVGAGI (reference sequence). Unmatched junction bases numbered 2, after V lost 0 bases and J lost 7 bases. This CDR3 comprises 13 residues. CDR3 region: CASSYSQGNEAFF. The CDR3 region has the DNA TGTGCCAGCAGTTACTCACAGGGGAATGAAGCTTTCTTT.

The sample holds many counts of this clonotype. The chain combines TRBV12-3 or TRBV12-4 with TRBJ2-7; D perhaps matches TRBD2 (5 bases). The CDR3 is 14 amino acids. Trimming removed 4 bases at V and 2 bases at J, with 12 bases between. CDR3 sequence reads: CASSSTTKTYEQYF. The CDR3 nucleotides read TGTGCCAGCAGTTCCACGACTAAGACCTACGAGCAGTACTTC.

This clonotype was recorded at least ten times. CDR3 loop: CASSGVSGVQTYNEQFF. The DNA for the CDR3 is TGTGCCAGCAGTGGAGTATCAGGTGTTCAAACCTACAATGAGCAGTTCTTC. The chain couples TRBV25-1 to TRBJ2-1, with unresolved D. Germline lookup yields CDR1 MGHDK and CDR2 SYGVNS. This CDR3 spans 17 amino acids. The V end lost 4 bases, the J end lost 2 bases, and 18 bases lay between the germline ends. Full variable domain (remainder filled in from reference TRBV25-1 and TRBJ2-1): EADIYQTPRYLVIGTGKKITLECSQTMGHDKMYWYQQDPGMELHLIHYSYGVNSTEKGDLSSESTVSRIRTEHFPLTLESARPSHTSQYLCASSGVSGVQTYNEQFFGPGTRLTVL.

In this sample, this clonotype turned up many times. The chain links TRBV6-6 to TRBJ1-2; possibly TRBD1 for D (6 bases). The germline gives CDR1 MNHNY, CDR2 SVGAGI (reference sequence). With 5 bases removed from V and 2 bases from J, the gap between germline ends came to 6 bases. This CDR3 has 12 residues. The CDR3 region is CASSTGNYGYTF. CDR3 nucleotides: TGTGCCAGCAGTACAGGGAACTATGGCTACACCTTC.

This clonotype has ten or more counts. The genes are TRBV12-3 or TRBV12-4 and TRBJ2-7, with TRBD1 matching over 8 bases. This CDR3 contains 15 residues. The junction had 9 bases not matched to a gene; V was cut back by 8 bases and J by 0 bases. CDR3 loop: CASRGQGSSSYEQYF. The CDR3 DNA is TGTGCCAGCCGAGGACAGGGCTCAAGCTCCTACGAGCAGTACTTC.

At least ten counts were recorded for this clonotype. The chain couples TRBV20-1 to TRBJ1-6; D is unresolved. V was cut by 3 bases and J by 10 bases, with 22 bases left in between. The CDR3 is 16 residues long. The germline gives CDR1 DFQATT, CDR2 SNEGSKA (reference sequence). Written as DNA, the CDR3 is TGCAGTGCTAGCCTTGGGAGGGCAGCGGGGTGGTCACCCCTCCACTTT. This encodes CSASLGRAAGWSPLHF.

This clonotype was seen many times. The chain recombines TRBV5-1 with TRBJ1-1, with TRBD1 matching over 7 bases. The CDR3 loop spans 13 amino acids. The germline V gene encodes CDR1 SGHRS and CDR2 YFSETQ. V was pared by 3 bases and J by 4 bases, with 3 bases of the junction left unmatched. The CDR3 nucleotides read TGCGCCAGCAGCTACAGGGGTCCCACTGAAGCTTTCTTT. It specifies CASSYRGPTEAFF.

This clonotype was counted ten times or more. The V and J genes are TRBV11-3 and TRBJ2-2, with D unresolved. With 0 bases removed from V and 4 bases from J, the gap between germline ends came to 9 bases. Germline V gene sequence: CDR1 SGHNT, CDR2 YENEEA. The CDR3 runs to 15 residues. The CDR3 here is CASSLDLSVTGELFF. As DNA, the CDR3 is TGTGCCAGCAGCTTAGATCTGTCAGTCACCGGGGAGCTGTTTTTT.

This clonotype was found many times. This chain uses TRBV29-1 with TRBJ1-1; weak D call: TRBD1 (5 bases). V dropped 7 bases and J dropped 0 bases, with 18 bases sitting between them. CDR3 length: 15 residues. Germline V gene data show CDR1 as SQVTM and CDR2 as ANQGSEA. CDR3 nucleotides: TGCAGCGGCGGAGGTGGGGCAGGGCTGAACACTGAAGCTTTCTTT. Translated: CSGGGGAGLNTEAFF.

This clonotype was detected many times. The V gene is TRBV20-1, the J gene TRBJ2-7; TRBD2 matches at 7 bases. CDR3 length: 13 residues. Germline-derived CDR1 and CDR2 are DFQATT and SNEGSKA (reference sequence). The V segment lost 6 bases and the J segment 8 bases; nucleotides outside the gene matches: 13. The CDR3, as DNA: TGCAGTGCCCTTGAACGGGGGGAAAGGAAGCAGTACTTC. It yields the protein CSALERGERKQYF.

This clonotype was counted ten times or more. The V call is TRBV19, the J call TRBJ1-2; D possibly corresponds to TRBD1 (6 bases). This CDR3 has 16 residues. The germline V gene has CDR1 LNHDA and CDR2 SQIVND (reference sequence). V was cut by 5 bases and J by 0 bases, with 16 bases left in between. The CDR3: CASSSAGALANYGYTF. The CDR3 bases are TGTGCCAGTAGTTCGGCGGGGGCCTTAGCTAACTATGGCTACACCTTC.

This clonotype was detected ten times or more. The J gene is TRBJ1-3, the V gene TRBV7-8; maybe TRBD1 (6 bases). The germline gives CDR1 SGHVS, CDR2 FQNEAQ. The CDR3 consists of 15 residues. The V gene lost 2 bases and the J gene lost 2 bases, with 10 bases spanning the gap. The CDR3 region has the DNA TGTGCCAGCAGCTTATCAGGGGCAACTGGAAACACCATATATTTT. It is translated as CASSLSGATGNTIYF.

This clonotype occurred many times. The V and J genes are TRBV6-2 or TRBV6-3 and TRBJ1-5; D not resolved. The CDR3 covers 16 residues. V lost 2 bases to trimming and J lost 3 bases, with 14 bases between them. CDR1 is MNHEY and CDR2 is SVGEGT in the germline V gene. This CDR3 is CASSYRGMGPNQPQHF. The CDR3 nucleotides read TGTGCCAGCAGTTACAGAGGGATGGGTCCCAATCAGCCCCAGCATTTT.

There are many counts of this clonotype. The genes are TRBV7-8 and TRBJ2-1, with D tentatively TRBD2 (6 bases). Germline-derived CDR1 and CDR2 are SGHVS and FQNEAQ. The CDR3 is made up of 14 amino acids. The ends were cut back, 6 bases at V and 8 bases at J, with 17 bases in the middle. The CDR3 nucleotides are TGTGCCAGCAGGCGGGACCCAAGATCGGATGAGCAGTTCTTC. Translated, it gives CASRRDPRSDEQFF.

This clonotype was recorded many times. The genes are TRBV29-1 and TRBJ1-2, with 10 bases fitting TRBD1. V gave up 4 bases and J gave up 7 bases; unmatched junction bases: 6. The CDR3 is made up of 13 amino acids. From germline, CDR1 is SQVTM and CDR2 ANQGSEA. CDR3 sequence reads: CSVGTGGSGGYTF. The CDR3, as DNA: TGCAGCGTTGGGACAGGGGGAAGCGGTGGCTACACCTTC.

This clonotype was detected ten times or more. DNA of the CDR3: TGCGCCCGAACCCCCGAGGAAGACCGCGGCACAGATACGCAGTATTTT. Encoded protein: CARTPEEDRGTDTQYF. The J gene is TRBJ2-3, the V gene TRBV5-1, with D uncertain. The germline gives CDR1 SGHRS, CDR2 YFSETQ. The CDR3 extends over 16 amino acids. V lost 10 bases to trimming and J lost 1 base, with 22 bases between them.

This clonotype was seen many times. The V gene is TRBV7-8, the J gene TRBJ2-1, with 15 bases matching TRBD2. Looked up from germline, CDR1 is SGHVS and CDR2 is FQNEAQ. The V gene end was trimmed by 5 bases and the J gene end by 8 bases; junction bases not matched to a gene: 10. The CDR3 is 17 residues long. CDR3 region: CASSPWTSGRATDEQFF. The CDR3 nucleotides read TGTGCCAGCAGCCCCTGGACTAGCGGGAGGGCCACCGATGAGCAGTTCTTC. Full variable domain (outside the CDR3, taken from reference TRBV7-8 and TRBJ2-1): GAGVSQSPRYKVAKRGQDVALRCDPISGHVSLFWYQQALGQGPEFLTYFQNEAQLDKSGLPSDRFFAERPEGSVSTLKIQRTQQEDSAVYLCASSPWTSGRATDEQFFGPGTRLTVL.

This clonotype was recorded many times. The gene calls are TRBV6-1 and TRBJ2-7; D uncertain. Trimming took 1 base from V and 4 from J, leaving 5 bases between them. The CDR3 has 12 amino acids. CDR1 is MNHNS and CDR2 is SASEGT in the germline V gene. The CDR3 DNA sequence: TGTGCCAGCAGTGAAGGGGGATACGAGCAGTACTTC. This sequence encodes CASSEGGYEQYF.

Ten or more counts support this clonotype. This rearrangement joins TRBV10-2 to TRBJ2-7; 7 bases line up with TRBD1. V shed 0 bases, J shed 3 bases, and the junction held 5 bases outside the gene matches. The CDR3 covers 15 residues. The germline gives CDR1 WSHSY, CDR2 SAAADI. CDR3 nucleotide sequence: TGCGCCAGCAGTGAGTCGAAGGGGGCGATCTACGAGCAGTACTTC. It encodes CASSESKGAIYEQYF.

The table lists this clonotype with many counts. The V and J genes are TRBV19 and TRBJ2-7; TRBD2 matches at 14 bases. V was pared by 3 bases and J by 6 bases, with 4 bases of the junction left unmatched. From germline, CDR1 is LNHDA and CDR2 SQIVND (reference sequence). The CDR3 spans 15 residues. The CDR3: CASSIRGLAGAEQYF. The CDR3 DNA follows: TGTGCCAGTAGTATCCGGGGACTAGCGGGAGCCGAGCAGTACTTC.